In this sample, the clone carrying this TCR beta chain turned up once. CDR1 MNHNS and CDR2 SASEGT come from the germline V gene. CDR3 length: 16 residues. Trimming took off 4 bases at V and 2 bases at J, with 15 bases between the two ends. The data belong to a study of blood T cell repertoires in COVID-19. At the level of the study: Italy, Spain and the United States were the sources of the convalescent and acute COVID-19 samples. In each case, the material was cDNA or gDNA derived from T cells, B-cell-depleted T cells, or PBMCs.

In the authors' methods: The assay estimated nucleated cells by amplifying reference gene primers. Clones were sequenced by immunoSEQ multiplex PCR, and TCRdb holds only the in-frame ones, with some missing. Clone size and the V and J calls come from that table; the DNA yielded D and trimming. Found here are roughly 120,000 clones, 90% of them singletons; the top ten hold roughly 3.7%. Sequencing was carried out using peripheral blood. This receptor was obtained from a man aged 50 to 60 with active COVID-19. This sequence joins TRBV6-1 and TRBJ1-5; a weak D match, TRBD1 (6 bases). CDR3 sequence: CASSGWGRPGNQPQHF. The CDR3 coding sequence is TGTGCCAGCAGTGGGTGGGGGCGCCCGGGCAATCAGCCCCAGCATTTT.